This T cell receptor beta chain was sequenced during a study of shared clonotypes between healthy human individuals. General study findings and limits: Non-shared clonotypes showed lower generation probabilities than clonotypes common to all four donors. At large depth, rarefaction still showed sorted-subset sequencing to be incomplete. Clonotype sharing levels among donors were expected to vary with sequencing depth.

Trimming stripped 2 bases from V and 3 bases from J, with 12 bases between. CDR1 SGHKS and CDR2 YYEKEE come from the germline V gene (reference sequence). The CDR3 contains 14 residues. As for this clone: Antigen specificity is unknown.

Some clones are missing from TCRdb's copy, which holds only in-frame ones; the method was immunoSEQ multiplex PCR. This table has under 120,000 clones, around 71% appearing once. This receptor was taken from a woman aged 25 to 39 in good health. V gene TRBV5-5 combines with J gene TRBJ2-7; TRBD1 might be the D (6 bases). Sequenced: memory CD8+ T cells sorted from blood. Subset noted: CD45RO+ cells pooled with CCR7-negative TemRA cells. In DNA form, the CDR3 reads TGTGCCAGCAGCTTAACGGACAGAGACTACGAGCAGTACTTC. It yields the protein CASSLTDRDYEQYF.